This T cell receptor beta chain was sequenced during a study of preoperative IRX-2 immunotherapy in early breast cancer (dated by TCRdb to about 2019). Library preparation employed the immunoSEQ multiplex PCR assay. This is the immuneACCESS table as TCRdb keeps it, with only in-frame sequences that have V and J called. A part of the clones is gone; compared with another copy, unresolved V genes explain less than half, and the rest is unexplained. The sample table lists 30,000 to 35,000 clones, over 90% of them with a count of one. The ten largest account for roughly 6.7% of the sample. The CDR3 covers 14 residues, taking in both the cysteine and the phenylalanine. Only the CDR3 portion is preserved as DNA: 42 bases, with reading frame beginning at the first base. Trimming costs V 6 bases and J 3 bases, and their ends lie 17 bases apart. CDR1 and CDR2 are drawn from the germline V gene: SQVTM, ANQGSEA.

This clone was observed once. The clone's antigen remains unknown. Per-base qualities were not stored, and no clone one base away is much larger. The label giving this sample's treatment or condition can be read as: preoperative locoregional IRX-2 cytokine immunotherapy. The samples were obtained from a phase Ib study that tested preoperative, locoregional IRX-2 cytokine immunotherapy meant to prime immune responses. The donors were early-stage breast cancer patients who were given IRX-2 prior to surgery. The specimen was obtained from a patient treated with IRX-2 immunotherapy. This sequence uses TRBV29-1 and TRBJ1-2; too little of a D gene remains to name it. This receptor was identified in a human donor with breast cancer. The nucleotides read TGCAGCGTCGAGGGTCGGAACGGGGACTATGGCTACACCTTC. The encoded protein is CSVEGRNGDYGYTF.